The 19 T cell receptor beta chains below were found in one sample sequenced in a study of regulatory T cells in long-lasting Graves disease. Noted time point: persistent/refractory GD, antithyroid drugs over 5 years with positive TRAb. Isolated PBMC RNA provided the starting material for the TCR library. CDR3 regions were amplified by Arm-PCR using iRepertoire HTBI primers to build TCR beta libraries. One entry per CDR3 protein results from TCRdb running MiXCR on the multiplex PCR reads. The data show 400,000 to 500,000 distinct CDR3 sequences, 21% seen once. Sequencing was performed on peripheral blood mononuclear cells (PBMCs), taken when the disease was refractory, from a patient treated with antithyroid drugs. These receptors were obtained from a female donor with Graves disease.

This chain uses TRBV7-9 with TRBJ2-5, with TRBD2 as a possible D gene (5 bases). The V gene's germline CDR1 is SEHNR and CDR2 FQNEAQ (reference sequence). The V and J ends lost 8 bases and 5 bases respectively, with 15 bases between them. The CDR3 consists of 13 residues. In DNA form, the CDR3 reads TGTGCCAGCGGTTCTAAGACGGGGGAGACCCAGTACTTC. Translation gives CASGSKTGETQYF. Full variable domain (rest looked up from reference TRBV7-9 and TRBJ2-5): DTGVSQNPRHKITKRGQNVTFRCDPISEHNRLYWYRQTLGQGPEFLTYFQNEAQLEKSRLLSDRFSAERPKGSFSTLEIQRTEQGDSAMYLCASGSKTGETQYFGPGTRLLVL.

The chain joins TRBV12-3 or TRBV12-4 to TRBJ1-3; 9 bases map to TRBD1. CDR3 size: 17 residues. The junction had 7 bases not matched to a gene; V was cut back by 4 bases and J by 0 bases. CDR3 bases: TGTGCCAGCAGTTCAGTGGGACAGGGAGCCTCTGGAAACACCATATATTTT. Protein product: CASSSVGQGASGNTIYF.

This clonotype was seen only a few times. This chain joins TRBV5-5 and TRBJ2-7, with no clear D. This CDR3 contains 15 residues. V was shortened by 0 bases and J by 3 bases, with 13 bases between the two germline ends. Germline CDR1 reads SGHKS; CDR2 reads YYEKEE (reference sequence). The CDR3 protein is CASSLGRNRVYEQYF. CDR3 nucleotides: TGTGCCAGCAGCTTGGGTAGGAATAGGGTCTACGAGCAGTACTTC.

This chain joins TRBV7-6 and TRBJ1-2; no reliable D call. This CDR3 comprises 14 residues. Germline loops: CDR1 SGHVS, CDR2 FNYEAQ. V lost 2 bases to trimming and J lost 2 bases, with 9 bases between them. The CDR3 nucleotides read TGTGCCAGCAGCTTAACCGACGGAAACTATGGCTACACCTTC. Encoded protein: CASSLTDGNYGYTF. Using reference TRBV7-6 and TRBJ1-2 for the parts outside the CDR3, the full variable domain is GAGVSQSPRYKVTKRGQDVALRCDPISGHVSLYWYRQALGQGPEFLTYFNYEAQQDKSGLPNDRFSAERPEGSISTLTIQRTEQRDSAMYRCASSLTDGNYGYTFGSGTRLTVV.

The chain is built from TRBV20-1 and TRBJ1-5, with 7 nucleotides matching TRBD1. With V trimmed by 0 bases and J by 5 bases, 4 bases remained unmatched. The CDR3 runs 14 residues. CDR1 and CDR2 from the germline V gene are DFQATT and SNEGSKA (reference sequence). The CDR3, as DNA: TGCAGTGCTAGAGATTTGCAGGGGGATCAGCCCCAGCATTTT. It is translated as CSARDLQGDQPQHF.

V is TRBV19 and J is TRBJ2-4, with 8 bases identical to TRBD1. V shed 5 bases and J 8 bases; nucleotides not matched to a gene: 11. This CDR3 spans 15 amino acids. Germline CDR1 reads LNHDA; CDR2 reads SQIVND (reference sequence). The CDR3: CASSERPGGRDIQYF. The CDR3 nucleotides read TGTGCCAGTAGTGAACGCCCAGGGGGCAGGGACATTCAGTACTTC.

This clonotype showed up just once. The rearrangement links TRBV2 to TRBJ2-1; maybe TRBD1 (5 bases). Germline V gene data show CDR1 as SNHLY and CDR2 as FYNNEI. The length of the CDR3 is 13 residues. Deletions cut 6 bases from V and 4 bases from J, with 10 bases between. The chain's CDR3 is CASSDGQYNEQFF. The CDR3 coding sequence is TGTGCCAGCAGCGACGGACAATACAATGAGCAGTTCTTC.

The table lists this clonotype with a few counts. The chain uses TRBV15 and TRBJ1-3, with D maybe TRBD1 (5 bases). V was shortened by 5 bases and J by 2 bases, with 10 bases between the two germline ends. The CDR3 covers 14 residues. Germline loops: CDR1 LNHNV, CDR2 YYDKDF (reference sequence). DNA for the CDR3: TGTGCCACCAGCGGGAGGGGCCCTGGAAACACCATATATTTT. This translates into CATSGRGPGNTIYF.

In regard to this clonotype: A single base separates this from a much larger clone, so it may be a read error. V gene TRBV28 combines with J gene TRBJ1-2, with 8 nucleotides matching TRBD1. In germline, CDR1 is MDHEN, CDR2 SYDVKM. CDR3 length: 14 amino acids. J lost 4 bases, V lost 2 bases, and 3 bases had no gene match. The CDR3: CASSLLDRAYGYTF. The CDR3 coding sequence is TGTGCCAGCAGTTTACTGGACAGGGCCTATGGCTACACCTTC.

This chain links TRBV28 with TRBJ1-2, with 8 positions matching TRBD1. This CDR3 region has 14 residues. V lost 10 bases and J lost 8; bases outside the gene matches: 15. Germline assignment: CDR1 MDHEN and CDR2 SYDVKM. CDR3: CATPKSTGAPGYTF. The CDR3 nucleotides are TGTGCCACCCCTAAATCGACAGGGGCGCCAGGCTACACCTTC.

The CDR3 nucleotides are TGTGCCAGCAGTCTGGGGTTCCGAGCTTTCTTT. Residues: CASSLGFRAFF. The chain couples TRBV27 to TRBJ1-1; D is unresolved. This CDR3 region has 11 residues. V lost 5 bases and J 10 bases, leaving 11 bases between the germline ends. Germline loops: CDR1 MNHEY, CDR2 SMNVEV (reference sequence).

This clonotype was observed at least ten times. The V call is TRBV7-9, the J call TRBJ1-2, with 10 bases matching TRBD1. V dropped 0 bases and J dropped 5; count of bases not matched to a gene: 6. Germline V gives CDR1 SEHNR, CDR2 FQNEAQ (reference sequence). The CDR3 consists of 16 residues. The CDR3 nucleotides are TGTGCCAGCAGCTTAGCCGGGACAGGGGATGGGTATGGCTACACCTTC. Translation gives CASSLAGTGDGYGYTF.

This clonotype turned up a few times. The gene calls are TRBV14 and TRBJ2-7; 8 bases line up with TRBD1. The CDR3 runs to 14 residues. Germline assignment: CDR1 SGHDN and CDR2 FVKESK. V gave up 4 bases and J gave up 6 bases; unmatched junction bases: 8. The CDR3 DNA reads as TGTGCCAGCAGCCCTCAGACAGGGGCGGTCGAGCAGTACTTC. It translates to CASSPQTGAVEQYF.

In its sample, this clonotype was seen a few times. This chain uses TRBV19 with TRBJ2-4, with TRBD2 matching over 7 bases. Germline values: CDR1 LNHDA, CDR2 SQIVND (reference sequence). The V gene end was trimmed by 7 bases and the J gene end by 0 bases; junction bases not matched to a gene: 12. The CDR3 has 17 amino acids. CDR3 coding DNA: TGTGCCAGTACCCAAAGGCGGGTAGCGGGAGCCAAAAACATTCAGTACTTC. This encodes CASTQRRVAGAKNIQYF.

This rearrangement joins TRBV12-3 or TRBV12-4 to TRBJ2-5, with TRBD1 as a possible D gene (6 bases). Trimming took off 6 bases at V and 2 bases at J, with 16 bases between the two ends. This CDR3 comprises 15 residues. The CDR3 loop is CASSMSGTIQETQYF. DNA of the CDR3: TGTGCCAGCAGCATGTCCGGGACAATTCAAGAGACCCAGTACTTC.

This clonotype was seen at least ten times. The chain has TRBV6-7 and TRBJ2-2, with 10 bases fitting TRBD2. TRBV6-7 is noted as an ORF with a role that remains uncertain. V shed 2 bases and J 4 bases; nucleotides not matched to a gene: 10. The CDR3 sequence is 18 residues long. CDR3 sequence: CASSYGASGSRGTGELFF. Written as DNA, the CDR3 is TGTGCCAGCAGTTACGGGGCTAGCGGGAGCCGCGGCACCGGGGAGCTGTTTTTT.

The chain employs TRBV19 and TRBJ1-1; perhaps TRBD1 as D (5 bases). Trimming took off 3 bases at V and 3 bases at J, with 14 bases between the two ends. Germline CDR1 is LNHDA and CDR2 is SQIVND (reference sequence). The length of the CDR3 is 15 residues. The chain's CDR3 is CASSIGGGFDTEAFF. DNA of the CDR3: TGTGCCAGTAGTATTGGGGGTGGGTTCGACACTGAAGCTTTCTTT.

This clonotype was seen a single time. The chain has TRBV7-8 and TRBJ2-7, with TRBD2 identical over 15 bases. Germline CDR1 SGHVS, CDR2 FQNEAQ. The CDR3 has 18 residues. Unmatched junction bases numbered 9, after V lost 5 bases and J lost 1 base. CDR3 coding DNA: TGTGCCAGCAGCCCGCACCGGACTAGCGGGAGGGTTTCCTACGAGCAGTACTTC. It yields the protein CASSPHRTSGRVSYEQYF.

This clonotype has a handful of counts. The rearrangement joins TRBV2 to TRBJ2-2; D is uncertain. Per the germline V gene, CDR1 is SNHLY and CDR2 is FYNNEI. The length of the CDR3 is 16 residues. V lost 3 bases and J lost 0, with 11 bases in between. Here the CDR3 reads CASSDSADANTGELFF. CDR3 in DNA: TGTGCCAGCAGTGACTCGGCAGACGCGAACACCGGGGAGCTGTTTTTT.